This T cell receptor beta chain was captured by sequencing in a study of identical twins. Trimming took 4 bases from V and 1 from J, leaving 11 bases between them. CDR1 MNHNS and CDR2 SASEGT come from the germline V gene. The CDR3 runs to 15 residues. All donors were healthy, and all were Caucasian. TCRdb re-analysed the 5' RACE reads in MiXCR, keeping a single row per CDR3 protein. There are about 790,000 distinct CDR3 sequences in the sample; 18% occur only once, and less than 15% lies in the top ten. These records were also assigned to another study, of T cells expressing NK-cell markers. From that study: Obtained from sorted CD3+CD56+NKG2C+, CD3+CD56+NKG2C- and CD3+CD56-NKG2C+ T cells were the TCR beta repertoires. Of eight sequenced donors, seven were HCMV-seropositive and one HCMV-seronegative. Evidence did not settle whether expanded NKG2C+ T cell clones targeted HCMV.

This receptor was identified in a woman between 18 and 29 years old in good health. The sequenced sample consisted of PBMCs. The gene calls are TRBV6-1 and TRBJ1-5; D is unresolved. In nucleotides, the CDR3 is TGTGCCAGCAGTGCAGAGAACGGGAGCAATCAGCCCCAGCATTTT. Protein product: CASSAENGSNQPQHF.